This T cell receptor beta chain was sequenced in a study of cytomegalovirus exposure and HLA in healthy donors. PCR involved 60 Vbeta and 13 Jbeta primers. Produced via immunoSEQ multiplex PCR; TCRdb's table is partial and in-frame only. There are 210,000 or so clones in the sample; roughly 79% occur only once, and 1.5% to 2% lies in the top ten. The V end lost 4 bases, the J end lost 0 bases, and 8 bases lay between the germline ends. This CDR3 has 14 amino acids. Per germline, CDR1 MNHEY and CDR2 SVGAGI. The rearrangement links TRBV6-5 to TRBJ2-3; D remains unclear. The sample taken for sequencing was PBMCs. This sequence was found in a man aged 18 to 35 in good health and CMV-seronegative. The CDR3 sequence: CASSFSSSTDTQYF. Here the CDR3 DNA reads TGTGCCAGCAGTTTTTCTTCTAGCACAGATACGCAGTATTTT.